This T cell receptor beta chain was captured in a study of cytomegalovirus exposure and HLA in healthy donors. Trimming left V 0 bases short and J 7 bases short, with 6 bases between. The CDR3 spans 12 residues. Germline values: CDR1 SGDLS, CDR2 YYNGEE. 13 Jbeta primers and 60 Vbeta primers were used for the PCR. Clones were sequenced by immunoSEQ multiplex PCR, and TCRdb holds only the in-frame ones, with some missing. The sample has about 84,000 clones, around 68% seen once. The sequence was collected from a woman between 40 and 55 years old in good health and CMV-seropositive. Source material: PBMCs. The chain is built from TRBV9 and TRBJ2-3; perhaps TRBD1 as D (5 bases). CDR3 in DNA: TGTGCCAGCAGCGTAGCAGGGAATACGCAGTATTTT. Protein product: CASSVAGNTQYF.